Listed below are T cell receptor beta chains from one sample, sequenced in a study of CD8 T cells in Susac syndrome. In TCRdb, the immunoSEQ multiplex PCR reads were re-called with MiXCR into one record per CDR3 protein. The data show 160,000 or so distinct CDR3 sequences, just under 97% seen once. The specimen was CD8+ T cells from PBMCs. These receptors were taken from a human donor with multiple sclerosis. CDR3s include the opening cysteine and the closing phenylalanine or tryptophan. The order of the fields is J gene, V gene, CDR3 length, D gene, CDR3 DNA, CDR3 protein. D genes are given only for firm matches.

TRBJ1-2	TRBV18	15	.	TGTGCCAGCTCACCAAAGGGGACAAGGGACTATGGCTACACCTTC	CASSPKGTRDYGYTF
TRBJ2-7	TRBV14	13	.	TGTGCCAGCAGCCACCTGGGTTCCTACGAGCAGTACTTC	CASSHLGSYEQYF
TRBJ2-5	TRBV30	13	.	TGTGCCTGGAGTGCGTGGGGTCAAGAGACCCAGTACTTC	CAWSAWGQETQYF
TRBJ1-5	TRBV19	15	.	TGTGCCACTACGATTAAGGGTAAGAGCAATCAGCCCCAGCATTTT	CATTIKGKSNQPQHF
TRBJ2-7	TRBV6-2/TRBV6-3	15	.	TGTGCCAGCAGTTCTGGCGGGACAACCTCCTACGAGCAGTACTTC	CASSSGGTTSYEQYF
TRBJ2-3	TRBV9	15	TRBD1	TGTGCCAGCAGCGCCGGGACAGCCAGCACAGATACGCAGTATTTT	CASSAGTASTDTQYF
TRBJ1-1	TRBV14	13	.	TGTGCCAGCAGCCAGGGGCGGATTGCTGAAGCTTTCTTT	CASSQGRIAEAFF
TRBJ1-1	TRBV27	14	.	TGTGCCAGCACTCCGGGACTCCCGAACACTGAAGCTTTCTTT	CASTPGLPNTEAFF
TRBJ2-5	TRBV27	12	.	TGTGCCAGCAGTCCACTCGGGGAGACCCAGTACTTC	CASSPLGETQYF
TRBJ2-1	TRBV29-1	10	.	TGCAGCGTTGCCCGGGATGAGCAGTTCTTC	CSVARDEQFF
TRBJ1-5	TRBV13	14	.	TGTGCCAGCGGAGAAGGGGGAAGCAATCAGCCCCAGCATTTT	CASGEGGSNQPQHF